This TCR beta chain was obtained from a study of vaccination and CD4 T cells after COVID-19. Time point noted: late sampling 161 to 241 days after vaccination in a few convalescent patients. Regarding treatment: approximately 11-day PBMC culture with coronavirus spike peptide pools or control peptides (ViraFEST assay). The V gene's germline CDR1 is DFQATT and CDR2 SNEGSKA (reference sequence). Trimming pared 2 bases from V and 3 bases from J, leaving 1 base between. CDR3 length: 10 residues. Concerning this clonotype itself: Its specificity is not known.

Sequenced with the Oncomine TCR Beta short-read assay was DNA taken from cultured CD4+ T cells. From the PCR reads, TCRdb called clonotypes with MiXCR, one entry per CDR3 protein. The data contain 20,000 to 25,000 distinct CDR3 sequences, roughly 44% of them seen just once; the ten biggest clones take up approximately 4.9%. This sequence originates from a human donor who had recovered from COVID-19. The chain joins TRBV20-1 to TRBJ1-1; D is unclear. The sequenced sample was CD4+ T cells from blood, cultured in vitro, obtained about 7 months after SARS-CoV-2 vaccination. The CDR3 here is CSARHTEAFF. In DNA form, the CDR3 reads TGCAGTGCTAGACACACTGAAGCTTTCTTT.